This T cell receptor (beta chain) was sequenced in a study of T-cell reconstitution after alpha-beta-depleted transplantation in children. Library preparation (for TCRbeta) was performed with unique molecular identifiers. A single record per CDR3 protein comes from TCRdb applying MiXCR to the PCR reads. The sample has hundreds of thousands of distinct CDR3 sequences, around 18% seen once. This clonotype was seen many times. The germline V gene encodes CDR1 DFQATT and CDR2 SNEGSKA (reference sequence). Trimming removed 1 base from V and 6 bases from J; junction bases left unmatched: 5. The CDR3 sequence is 13 residues long.

This receptor was obtained from a human donor who donated a stem cell graft to a child with acute lymphoblastic leukemia. V and J are TRBV20-1 and TRBJ2-7; 8 positions agree with TRBD1. Sequenced material: PBMCs from the stem cell graft donor, taken from the stem cell graft. The CDR3 loop is CSARGGTGREQYF. DNA for the CDR3: TGCAGTGCTAGAGGTGGGACAGGCCGCGAGCAGTACTTC.